This passage covers 27 T cell receptor beta chains from one sample sequenced in a study of blood T cell repertoires in COVID-19. Sequencing was performed with immunoSEQ multiplex PCR; in TCRdb, only in-frame clones are kept and a portion is missing. The table lists around 300,000 clones, around 85% of them singletons. The sample was peripheral blood. The receptor set was obtained from a woman aged 70-85 years with acute or convalescent COVID-19.

On this clone: Additional DNA sequences in this sample encode the identical CDR3. The chain employs TRBV5-1 and TRBJ1-1; D remains ambiguous. With 1 base removed from V and 4 bases from J, the gap between germline ends came to 5 bases. The germline V gene encodes CDR1 SGHRS and CDR2 YFSETQ. The CDR3 is 12 amino acids. This CDR3 reads CASSLRGTEAFF. The CDR3 nucleotides read TGCGCCAGCAGCTTGCGGGGCACTGAAGCTTTCTTT. Variable domain in full (rest from reference TRBV5-1 and TRBJ1-1): KAGVTQTPRYLIKTRGQQVTLSCSPISGHRSVSWYQQTPGQGLQFLFEYFSETQRNKGNFPGRFSGRQFSNSRSEMNVSTLELGDSALYLCASSLRGTEAFFGQGTRLTVV.

The chain links TRBV11-2 to TRBJ2-2; no firm D call. Trimming took 5 bases from V and 0 from J, leaving 4 bases between them. CDR1 and CDR2 from the germline V gene are SGHAT and FQNNGV. This CDR3 contains 13 residues. The CDR3 nucleotides are TGTGCCAGCAGCGTCACGAACACCGGGGAGCTGTTTTTT. Translated: CASSVTNTGELFF.

The V gene is TRBV7-2, the J gene TRBJ1-2; D is ambiguous. The CDR3 runs to 15 residues. V was shortened by 0 bases and J by 4 bases, with 12 bases between the two germline ends. The germline V gene has CDR1 SGHTA and CDR2 FQGNSA. CDR3 sequence: CASSLARGSGYGYTF. CDR3 coding DNA: TGTGCCAGCAGCTTAGCGCGAGGGTCGGGCTATGGCTACACCTTC.

This chain joins TRBV12-3 or TRBV12-4 and TRBJ2-5; D is undetermined. V was shortened by 3 bases and J by 5 bases, with 7 bases between the two germline ends. The CDR3 sequence is 12 residues long. The CDR3 DNA sequence: TGTGCCAGCAGTTTCCCCAGGGAGACCCAGTACTTC. As protein: CASSFPRETQYF.

This clone was recorded once. V and J are TRBV5-6 and TRBJ1-4; TRBD1 might be the D (6 bases). This CDR3 contains 13 residues. Germline V CDR1 and CDR2: SGHDT, YYEEEE. Between the trimmed V and J ends, which lost 3 bases and 8 bases, there was a span of 11 bases. The CDR3 region has the DNA TGTGCCAGCAGCTCTACGGACAGCGAAAAACTGTTTTTT. Translated: CASSSTDSEKLFF.

This chain joins TRBV4-1 and TRBJ1-5, with unresolved D. This CDR3 is built from 16 residues. Germline-derived CDR1 and CDR2 are MGHRA and YSYEKL. Trimming removed 4 bases at V and 7 bases at J, with 20 bases between. DNA of the CDR3: TGCGCCAGCAGCCCTGACCACCCCCGGGGAGGGCAGCCCCAGCATTTT. It is translated as CASSPDHPRGGQPQHF.

Details on this clone: Mismatch with germline at one junction end may stem from a read error. The chain links TRBV2 to TRBJ2-2; 8 nucleotides line up with TRBD1. This CDR3 contains 15 residues. Germline V gene lookup returns CDR1 SNHLY and CDR2 FYNNEI. CDR3 DNA sequence: TGTGCCAGCAGGGGGCGGACAGGGAACTCCGGGGAGCTGTTTTTT. It yields the protein CASRGRTGNSGELFF.

This clone was seen once. The chain joins TRBV7-8 to TRBJ1-1; D is possibly TRBD1 (5 bases). This CDR3 spans 13 amino acids. V shed 0 bases and J shed 6 bases, with 8 bases lying between them. Germline CDR1 and CDR2: SGHVS and FQNEAQ. The CDR3 region is CASSLAQGAEAFF. The CDR3 DNA reads as TGTGCCAGCAGCTTAGCGCAGGGTGCTGAAGCTTTCTTT.

The CDR3 protein is CATSDPGTGKGYTF. The CDR3 DNA follows: TGTGCCACCAGTGATCCCGGGACAGGGAAGGGCTACACCTTC. V gene TRBV24-1 combines with J gene TRBJ1-2; 9 bases fit TRBD1. The length of the CDR3 is 14 residues. V lost 3 bases and J lost 8; bases outside the gene matches: 6. Germline-derived CDR1 and CDR2 are KGHDR and SFDVKD.

The chain links TRBV7-3 to TRBJ1-5; D might be TRBD1 (5 bases). There are 14 residues in the CDR3. The V end was cut by 5 bases, the J end by 7 bases, with 15 bases between. Germline V gene lookup returns CDR1 SGHTA and CDR2 FQGTGA. The CDR3: CASSASGVVQPQHF. CDR3 DNA sequence: TGTGCCAGCAGCGCCTCGGGGGTAGTACAGCCCCAGCATTTT.

The chain employs TRBV7-8 and TRBJ2-2; D unresolved. With 5 bases removed from V and 0 bases from J, the gap between germline ends came to 13 bases. The CDR3 is 16 residues long. Germline V CDR1 and CDR2: SGHVS, FQNEAQ. The CDR3 DNA reads as TGTGCCAGCAGCCTCCTTGAGGTTACGAACACCGGGGAGCTGTTTTTT. Its protein product is CASSLLEVTNTGELFF.

The chain carries TRBV7-9 and TRBJ2-6; the D is unclear. Germline V gene data show CDR1 as SEHNR and CDR2 as FQNEAQ (reference sequence). V was cut by 2 bases and J by 1 base, with 12 bases left in between. This CDR3 has 17 amino acids. CDR3 coding DNA: TGTGCCAGCAGCTTAAAACCAGGTCTATCTGGGGCCAACGTCCTGACTTTC. Amino acids: CASSLKPGLSGANVLTF.

This chain links TRBV27 with TRBJ2-1, with D possibly TRBD2 on 6 matching bases. Germline V gene data show CDR1 as MNHEY and CDR2 as SMNVEV (reference sequence). With 3 bases removed from V and 9 bases from J, the gap between germline ends came to 12 bases. The CDR3 extends over 13 amino acids. CDR3 DNA: TGTGCCAGCAGTTTTTCCGGGGGTCGTGAGCAGTTCTTC. Translation gives CASSFSGGREQFF.

The rearrangement joins TRBV11-2 to TRBJ2-7; 7 positions match TRBD1. CDR1 is SGHAT, CDR2 FQNNGV, per germline. The V and J ends lost 1 base and 2 bases, in that order; junction bases with no gene match: 5. The CDR3 has 15 amino acids. CDR3 protein: CASSLGTGWTYEQYF. The CDR3 DNA follows: TGTGCCAGCAGCTTAGGGACAGGCTGGACCTACGAGCAGTACTTC.

CDR3: CASLDRGIYGYTF. Here the CDR3 DNA reads TGTGCCAGTCTGGACAGGGGGATCTATGGCTACACCTTC. This sequence joins TRBV19 and TRBJ1-2, with 10 bases identical to TRBD1. This CDR3 spans 13 amino acids. Per germline, CDR1 LNHDA and CDR2 SQIVND (reference sequence). Unmatched junction bases numbered 4, after V lost 8 bases and J lost 4 bases.

The chain links TRBV6-5 to TRBJ1-1; D ambiguous. The CDR3 spans 14 residues. In germline, CDR1 is MNHEY, CDR2 SVGAGI. V was shortened by 7 bases and J by 0 bases, with 12 bases between the two germline ends. The CDR3 reads CASTAFEVNTEAFF. The CDR3 DNA reads as TGTGCCAGCACCGCTTTTGAGGTGAACACTGAAGCTTTCTTT.

This rearrangement joins TRBV5-4 to TRBJ2-2; TRBD2 matches 9 bases. Losses at the gene ends were 4 bases for V and 7 bases for J; bases not matched to a gene: 8. The V gene's germline CDR1 is SGHNT and CDR2 YYREEE (reference sequence). The length of the CDR3 is 15 residues. CDR3 amino acids: CASSNRGGAIGELFF. Here the CDR3 DNA reads TGTGCCAGCAGCAACCGCGGGGGGGCCATCGGGGAGCTGTTTTTT.

The rearrangement links TRBV7-6 to TRBJ1-2, with 10 bases lining up with TRBD1. The CDR3 has 17 residues. The V gene end was trimmed by 1 base and the J gene end by 7 bases; junction bases not matched to a gene: 12. CDR1 and CDR2 (germline): SGHVS, FNYEAQ. The CDR3 sequence: CASSLGGQGVLRGGYTF. In DNA form, the CDR3 reads TGTGCCAGCAGCTTAGGCGGACAGGGGGTGTTACGCGGTGGCTACACCTTC.

The chain combines TRBV2 with TRBJ2-2, with D possibly being TRBD2 (5 bases). Germline-derived CDR1 and CDR2 are SNHLY and FYNNEI. Trimming removed 7 bases from V and 0 bases from J, with 12 bases in between. CDR3 length: 15 amino acids. The CDR3 DNA sequence: TGTGCCAGCAAGAGGGTGGCCACGAACACCGGGGAGCTGTTTTTT. Residues: CASKRVATNTGELFF.

J is TRBJ2-2 and V is TRBV5-6; D is undetermined. CDR1 and CDR2 (germline): SGHDT, YYEEEE. CDR3 length: 13 amino acids. The V end lost 3 bases, the J end lost 5 bases, and 8 bases lay between the germline ends. CDR3 DNA: TGTGCCAGCAGCTCGGTTTTTACCGGGGAGCTGTTTTTT. Residues: CASSSVFTGELFF.

The chain joins TRBV28 to TRBJ1-3, with D tentatively TRBD1 (5 bases). V gave up 3 bases and J gave up 3 bases, with 9 bases separating them. This CDR3 contains 14 residues. Germline values: CDR1 MDHEN, CDR2 SYDVKM. The CDR3 coding sequence is TGTGCCAGCAGTTTCGGGGGACTTGGAAACACCATATATTTT. This codes for CASSFGGLGNTIYF. Using reference TRBV28 and TRBJ1-3 for the parts outside the CDR3, the full variable domain is DVKVTQSSRYLVKRTGEKVFLECVQDMDHENMFWYRQDPGLGLRLIYFSYDVKMKEKGDIPEGYSVSREKKERFSLILESASTNQTSMYLCASSFGGLGNTIYFGEGSWLTVV.

The chain couples TRBV28 to TRBJ1-2; 9 nucleotides match TRBD1. CDR3 size: 15 residues. After removal of 5 bases from V and 6 bases from J, the junction contained 10 bases not matched to a gene. Germline V gives CDR1 MDHEN, CDR2 SYDVKM. The CDR3 region is CASSSLRDREDGYTF. The CDR3 nucleotides are TGTGCCAGCAGTAGCTTGAGGGACAGGGAGGATGGCTACACCTTC.

V gene TRBV2 combines with J gene TRBJ1-1; TRBD1 agrees at 8 bases. V lost 1 base to trimming and J lost 3 bases; unmatched junction nucleotides: 4. Germline V lookup: CDR1 SNHLY, CDR2 FYNNEI. The CDR3 has 15 amino acids. CDR3 region: CASSEGQGRYTEAFF. For the CDR3, the DNA is TGTGCCAGCAGTGAAGGACAGGGGCGGTACACTGAAGCTTTCTTT. Full variable domain (outside the CDR3, taken from reference TRBV2 and TRBJ1-1): EPEVTQTPSHQVTQMGQEVILRCVPISNHLYFYWYRQILGQKVEFLVSFYNNEISEKSEIFDDQFSVERPDGSNFTLKIRSTKLEDSAMYFCASSEGQGRYTEAFFGQGTRLTVV.

V and J are TRBV12-3 or TRBV12-4 and TRBJ1-2; no firm D call. Trimming stripped 3 bases from V and 8 bases from J, with 10 bases between. The CDR3 consists of 12 residues. The CDR3 region is CASSLPGKGYTF. For the CDR3, the DNA is TGTGCCAGCAGTTTGCCCGGGAAAGGCTACACCTTC.

The CDR3 protein is CASSLDRGNEQFF. CDR3 DNA: TGTGCCAGCAGTTTAGACAGGGGCAATGAGCAGTTCTTC. V gene TRBV27 combines with J gene TRBJ2-1; TRBD1 matches at 8 bases. Germline V CDR1 and CDR2: MNHEY, SMNVEV (reference sequence). After removal of 2 bases from V and 6 bases from J, the junction contained 0 bases not matched to a gene. CDR3 length equals 13 residues.

This chain uses TRBV18 with TRBJ1-5; unclear D gene. Germline CDR1 is KGHSH and CDR2 is LQKENI. Trimming took 1 base from V and 8 from J, leaving 9 bases between them. The CDR3 sequence is 13 residues long. The CDR3 region is CASSPRVREPQHF. In DNA, the CDR3 is TGTGCCAGCTCACCACGGGTCCGGGAGCCCCAGCATTTT.

This clone was seen a single time. This sequence joins TRBV28 and TRBJ1-1, with unresolved D. Deletions cut 2 bases from V and 4 bases from J, with 14 bases between. The CDR3 has 15 residues. The germline V gene encodes CDR1 MDHEN and CDR2 SYDVKM. CDR3 in amino acids: CASSLRVGVRTEAFF. CDR3 nucleotides: TGTGCCAGCAGTTTAAGGGTCGGGGTTCGCACTGAAGCTTTCTTT.